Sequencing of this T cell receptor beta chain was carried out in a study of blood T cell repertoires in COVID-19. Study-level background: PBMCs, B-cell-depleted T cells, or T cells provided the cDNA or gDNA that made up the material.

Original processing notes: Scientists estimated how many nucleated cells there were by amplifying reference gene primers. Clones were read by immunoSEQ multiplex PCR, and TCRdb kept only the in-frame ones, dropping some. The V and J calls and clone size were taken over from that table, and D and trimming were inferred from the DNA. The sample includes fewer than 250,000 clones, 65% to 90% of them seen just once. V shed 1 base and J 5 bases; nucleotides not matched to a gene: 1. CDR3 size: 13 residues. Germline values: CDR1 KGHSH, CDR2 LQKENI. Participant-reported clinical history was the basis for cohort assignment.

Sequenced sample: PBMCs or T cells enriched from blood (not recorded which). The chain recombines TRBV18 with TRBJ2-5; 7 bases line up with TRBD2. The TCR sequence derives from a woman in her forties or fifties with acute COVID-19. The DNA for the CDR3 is TGTGCCAGCTCACCACTGGGAGGGGAGACCCAGTACTTC. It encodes CASSPLGGETQYF.